This T cell receptor (beta chain) originates from a study of beta chain bispecific antibodies for T cell cancers. Looking at the study overall: TRBV sequencing of surviving healthy T cells measured each family's depletion. HPB-ALL carried surface TRBV5-5, while Jurkat carried TRBV12-3. Whole-study findings and limits: Anti-TRBV5-5 antibody staining may include highly similar TRBV5-6 cells. In these mixed samples, most targeted TRBV reads derived from the leukemia cell line.

Either OKT3 anti-CD3 antibody or CD3/CD28 beads expanded T cells from blood mononuclear cells over roughly 3 days. This clonotype is categorized as medium-sized (0.01 to 0.1%). Its antigen is not identified. Unique molecular identifier barcodes measured each clonotype's abundance. TCRdb re-called the 5' RACE reads with MiXCR, one entry per CDR3 protein. The sample has over 20,000 distinct CDR3 sequences, approximately 2.6% seen once. V shed 0 bases and J shed 0 bases, with 8 bases lying between them. CDR3 length equals 15 residues. The germline V gene encodes CDR1 LGHDT and CDR2 YNNKEL (reference sequence).

The rearrangement joins TRBV3-1 to TRBJ2-5, with D maybe TRBD1 (5 bases). Input material: healthy donor T cells cultured with leukemia cells. This receptor was taken from a human donor in good health. Some clones in this sample may be carry-over from other donors' samples. The CDR3 DNA is TGTGCCAGCAGCCAAGAGGGGCAGGACCAAGAGACCCAGTACTTC. It codes for CASSQEGQDQETQYF.